This passage covers 30 T cell receptor beta chains from one sample sequenced in a study of shared clonotypes between healthy human individuals. Selected positively for CCR7 and CD45RO-negative, naive CD8 cells excluded terminally differentiated effector memory CD45RA+ cells. Using immunoSEQ multiplex PCR, the repertoire was profiled, and TCRdb retains in-frame clones only, with some absent. In the table there are approximately 1.9 million clones, just over 90% of which are singletons. What was sequenced was naive CD8+ T cells from PBMCs. These TCRs come from a man aged 18 to 29 in good health. Some clones in this sample may be carry-over from other donors' samples.

This clone was seen a few times. The genes are TRBV9 and TRBJ2-2, with 15 bases identical to TRBD2. The CDR3 is made up of 18 amino acids. Trimming cost V 0 bases and J 3 bases; bases outside gene matches: 3. Germline CDR1 SGDLS, CDR2 YYNGEE. CDR3: CASSVVGTSGRYTGELFF. Written as DNA, the CDR3 is TGTGCCAGCAGCGTAGTGGGGACTAGCGGGAGGTACACCGGGGAGCTGTTTTTT.

This chain links TRBV7-9 with TRBJ1-6; weak D call: TRBD1 (6 bases). Germline-derived CDR1 and CDR2 are SEHNR and FQNEAQ (reference sequence). CDR3 size: 14 residues. V lost 5 bases and J 7 bases, leaving 12 bases between the germline ends. CDR3 in DNA: TGTGCCAGCAGCACCCGGGACAAGAATTCACCCCTCCACTTT. Translating it yields CASSTRDKNSPLHF.

This sequence joins TRBV6-6 and TRBJ1-5; D ambiguous. The CDR3 has 14 amino acids. Germline loops: CDR1 MNHNY, CDR2 SVGAGI (reference sequence). Trimming took off 0 bases at V and 2 bases at J, with 5 bases between the two ends. The CDR3 is CASSYSARNQPQHF. CDR3 bases: TGTGCCAGCAGTTACTCAGCTCGCAATCAGCCCCAGCATTTT.

This chain joins TRBV2 and TRBJ2-1; D may match TRBD1 or TRBD2 (5 bases each). Germline CDR1 is SNHLY and CDR2 is FYNNEI. V was trimmed by 5 bases and J by 3 bases, leaving 14 bases between them. The CDR3 consists of 15 residues. CDR3 nucleotides: TGTGCCAGCAGTAAACGATGGGACGGCTACAATGAGCAGTTCTTC. Protein: CASSKRWDGYNEQFF. Full variable domain (missing parts from reference TRBV2 and TRBJ2-1): EPEVTQTPSHQVTQMGQEVILRCVPISNHLYFYWYRQILGQKVEFLVSFYNNEISEKSEIFDDQFSVERPDGSNFTLKIRSTKLEDSAMYFCASSKRWDGYNEQFFGPGTRLTVL.

This chain joins TRBV7-9 and TRBJ1-3, with 9 bases matching TRBD1. The V and J ends lost 6 bases and 3 bases, in that order; junction bases with no gene match: 3. Germline CDR1 reads SEHNR; CDR2 reads FQNEAQ (reference sequence). The CDR3 has 14 residues. Here the CDR3 reads CASRGTGNGNTIYF. CDR3 in DNA: TGTGCCAGCAGAGGGACAGGGAATGGAAACACCATATATTTT.

V usage is TRBV29-1 and J usage is TRBJ2-3; 12 positions match TRBD2. There are 15 residues in the CDR3. With V trimmed by 6 bases and J by 4 bases, 8 bases remained unmatched. Germline CDR1 is SQVTM and CDR2 is ANQGSEA. The CDR3 sequence: CSVPRLAGVSDTQYF. As DNA, the CDR3 is TGCAGCGTCCCGAGACTAGCGGGAGTATCAGATACGCAGTATTTT.

V is TRBV27 and J is TRBJ1-5; 7 bases are a match to TRBD1. The ends lost 4 bases at V and 1 base at J; junction bases unmatched: 13. From germline, CDR1 is MNHEY and CDR2 SMNVEV (reference sequence). The CDR3 is 18 residues long. The CDR3 loop is CASSSRDSGPWSNQPQHF. The CDR3 bases are TGTGCCAGCAGTTCCCGGGACAGCGGCCCCTGGAGCAATCAGCCCCAGCATTTT.

The chain recombines TRBV11-2 with TRBJ2-1; D is unresolved. Trimming left V 0 bases short and J 7 bases short, with 7 bases between. CDR1 and CDR2 (germline): SGHAT, FQNNGV. The CDR3 runs 13 residues. The CDR3 nucleotides are TGTGCCAGCAGCTTAGACGCGCTTAATGAGCAGTTCTTC. This translates into CASSLDALNEQFF.

The gene calls are TRBV10-3 and TRBJ1-2; D is uncertain. There are 16 residues in the CDR3. Germline V gene lookup returns CDR1 ENHRY and CDR2 SYGVKD. V was pared by 4 bases and J by 8 bases, with 23 bases between. The CDR3 DNA follows: TGTGCCATCAGTGGGGCTCCCCGATGGACGAGAAGGGGCTACACCTTC. This codes for CAISGAPRWTRRGYTF.

This chain connects TRBV9 to TRBJ1-2, with TRBD1 matching over 8 bases. This CDR3 has 13 residues. V was clipped by 4 bases and J by 8 bases; unmatched bases: 7. From germline, CDR1 is SGDLS and CDR2 YYNGEE. The CDR3 region has the DNA TGTGCCAGCAGCACCCTGACAGGGGAAGGCTACACCTTC. It encodes CASSTLTGEGYTF. Combining the CDR3 with reference TRBV9 and TRBJ1-2 gives the whole variable domain DSGVTQTPKHLITATGQRVTLRCSPRSGDLSVYWYQQSLDQGLQFLIQYYNGEERAKGNILERFSAQQFPDLHSELNLSSLELGDSALYFCASSTLTGEGYTFGSGTRLTVV.

The chain is built from TRBV7-9 and TRBJ2-7; TRBD1 aligns across 8 bases. V shed 5 bases, J shed 5 bases, and the junction held 11 bases outside the gene matches. CDR1 is SEHNR, CDR2 FQNEAQ, per germline (reference sequence). This CDR3 comprises 15 residues. CDR3 loop: CASSNLGQGNHEQYF. The CDR3 DNA reads TGTGCCAGCAGCAACCTCGGACAGGGTAACCACGAGCAGTACTTC.

This sequence joins TRBV7-9 and TRBJ2-5, with a tentative D call TRBD1 (6 bases). V was cut by 9 bases and J by 5 bases, with 19 bases left in between. The CDR3 extends over 14 amino acids. Germline-derived CDR1 and CDR2 are SEHNR and FQNEAQ (reference sequence). CDR3 sequence reads: CASEGGGEVETQYF. The CDR3 DNA follows: TGTGCCAGTGAAGGGGGTGGTGAGGTGGAGACCCAGTACTTC.

This rearrangement joins TRBV2 to TRBJ2-1; 10 nucleotides agree with TRBD2. Per germline, CDR1 SNHLY and CDR2 FYNNEI. V lost 7 bases, J lost 8 bases, and 11 bases stayed unmatched. The CDR3 sequence is 15 residues long. The CDR3 DNA sequence: TGTGCCAGCACCGGGGGACTAGCGAAAACCGATGAGCAGTTCTTC. As protein: CASTGGLAKTDEQFF.

The rearrangement joins TRBV9 to TRBJ1-5; D not resolved. The CDR3 is made up of 14 amino acids. Germline CDR1 and CDR2: SGDLS and YYNGEE. Trimming took 6 bases from V and 6 from J, leaving 16 bases between them. The DNA of the CDR3 is TGTGCCAGCATTCACTCGCCCCGCGGTCAGCCCCAGCATTTT. Translated: CASIHSPRGQPQHF.

This clone appeared once. The V call is TRBV15, the J call TRBJ2-1; 9 nucleotides match TRBD1. With V trimmed by 3 bases and J by 4 bases, 4 bases remained unmatched. Germline CDR1 LNHNV, CDR2 YYDKDF (reference sequence). The CDR3 length is 15 residues. CDR3 protein: CATSSPGQGYNEQFF. The CDR3 DNA reads as TGTGCCACCAGCAGCCCGGGACAGGGTTACAATGAGCAGTTCTTC.

The V and J genes are TRBV27 and TRBJ2-1; D is unresolved. The CDR3 spans 16 residues. Trimming removed 0 bases at V and 0 bases at J, with 9 bases between. Germline V gene sequence: CDR1 MNHEY, CDR2 SMNVEV (reference sequence). CDR3 region: CASSLSDVSSYNEQFF. The CDR3 DNA reads as TGTGCCAGCAGTTTATCAGACGTTAGCTCCTACAATGAGCAGTTCTTC.

This clone was counted a single time. This chain joins TRBV5-6 and TRBJ2-1; 13 nucleotides align to TRBD2. The CDR3 totals 15 residues. Looked up from germline, CDR1 is SGHDT and CDR2 is YYEEEE. V shed 1 base, J shed 9 bases, and the junction held 4 bases outside the gene matches. The chain's CDR3 is CASSLQLAGGSEQFF. The CDR3 DNA sequence: TGTGCCAGCAGCTTGCAACTAGCGGGAGGGAGTGAGCAGTTCTTC. Full variable domain (rest looked up from reference TRBV5-6 and TRBJ2-1): DAGVTQSPTHLIKTRGQQVTLRCSPKSGHDTVSWYQQALGQGPQFIFQYYEEEERQRGNFPDRFSGHQFPNYSSELNVNALLLGDSALYLCASSLQLAGGSEQFFGPGTRLTVL.

The J gene is TRBJ1-2, the V gene TRBV30, with D possibly TRBD1 on 5 matching bases. CDR1 is GTSNPN and CDR2 is SVGIG in the germline V gene (reference sequence). V shed 0 bases and J shed 6 bases, with 17 bases lying between them. The CDR3 has 15 residues. CDR3 residues: CAWSVPRRWGDGYTF. CDR3 sequence (DNA): TGTGCCTGGAGTGTACCGAGAAGGTGGGGGGATGGCTACACCTTC. Full variable domain (missing parts from reference TRBV30 and TRBJ1-2): SQTIHQWPATLVQPVGSPLSLECTVEGTSNPNLYWYRQAAGRGLQLLFYSVGIGQISSEVPQNLSASRPQDRQFILSSKKLLLSDSGFYLCAWSVPRRWGDGYTFGSGTRLTVV.

The chain joins TRBV27 to TRBJ2-7; 9 nucleotides match TRBD1. The CDR3 sequence is 17 residues long. V gave up 5 bases and J gave up 2 bases; unmatched junction bases: 13. CDR1 is MNHEY and CDR2 is SMNVEV in the germline V gene (reference sequence). CDR3 in amino acids: CASSNYRGRGSPYEQYF. As DNA, the CDR3 is TGTGCCAGCAGTAACTACAGGGGGCGCGGCTCGCCCTACGAGCAGTACTTC.

The chain employs TRBV28 and TRBJ2-1; 8 bases match TRBD1. V shed 3 bases and J 8 bases; nucleotides not matched to a gene: 3. The CDR3 totals 13 residues. Germline CDR1 and CDR2: MDHEN and SYDVKM. The CDR3 nucleotides read TGTGCCAGCAGTTTGGGCAGGGGGCATGAGCAGTTCTTC. This encodes CASSLGRGHEQFF. The full variable domain, with the rest looked up from reference TRBV28 and TRBJ2-1, is DVKVTQSSRYLVKRTGEKVFLECVQDMDHENMFWYRQDPGLGLRLIYFSYDVKMKEKGDIPEGYSVSREKKERFSLILESASTNQTSMYLCASSLGRGHEQFFGPGTRLTVL.

This rearrangement joins TRBV27 to TRBJ2-7; no definite D call. Germline CDR1 and CDR2: MNHEY and SMNVEV (reference sequence). The CDR3 extends over 13 amino acids. The V end lost 3 bases, the J end lost 4 bases, and 10 bases lay between the germline ends. The CDR3 nucleotides are TGTGCCAGCAGTTTGAGACAAAAGTACGAGCAGTACTTC. Its protein product is CASSLRQKYEQYF.

On this clone itself: This same CDR3 is encoded by further DNA sequences in the sample. The chain links TRBV7-8 to TRBJ2-4, with D possibly TRBD1 on 5 matching bases. This CDR3 spans 14 amino acids. The V end was cut by 3 bases, the J end by 1 base, with 7 bases between. The germline gives CDR1 SGHVS, CDR2 FQNEAQ. In DNA, the CDR3 is TGTGCCAGCAGCTTGTCAGGGGCCAAAAACATTCAGTACTTC. It encodes CASSLSGAKNIQYF.

V gene TRBV9 combines with J gene TRBJ2-2; no clear D gene. Germline CDR1 and CDR2: SGDLS and YYNGEE. The CDR3 loop spans 13 amino acids. The V end lost 4 bases, the J end lost 5 bases, and 9 bases lay between the germline ends. CDR3 sequence (DNA): TGTGCCAGCAGCCCTCAGAGGACCGGGGAGCTGTTTTTT. Residues: CASSPQRTGELFF.

This chain connects TRBV5-1 to TRBJ2-1; D might be TRBD1 (6 bases). CDR3 size: 16 residues. V lost 4 bases and J 8 bases, leaving 22 bases between the germline ends. The germline V gene encodes CDR1 SGHRS and CDR2 YFSETQ. The CDR3 here is CASSLSRTAPRDEQFF. The CDR3 nucleotides are TGCGCCAGCAGCCTTAGCAGGACAGCCCCACGCGATGAGCAGTTCTTC.

The chain recombines TRBV29-1 with TRBJ1-5, with 8 bases lining up with TRBD1. The CDR3 extends over 14 amino acids. Germline lookup yields CDR1 SQVTM and CDR2 ANQGSEA. The V and J ends lost 4 bases and 7 bases, in that order; junction bases with no gene match: 9. The CDR3, as DNA: TGCAGCGTTGTCGGGACAGGCGCGGGGCAGCCCCAGCATTTT. Encoded protein: CSVVGTGAGQPQHF.

About this clone itself: Other DNA sequences within the sample encode an identical CDR3. The chain carries TRBV5-6 and TRBJ2-7; D is unclear. This CDR3 contains 13 residues. Germline CDR1 SGHDT, CDR2 YYEEEE. The V gene lost 0 bases and the J gene lost 2 bases, with 6 bases spanning the gap. CDR3 region: CASSLVSPYEQYF. The DNA of the CDR3 is TGTGCCAGCAGCTTGGTTTCCCCCTACGAGCAGTACTTC. The complete variable domain, with remaining parts taken from reference TRBV5-6 and TRBJ2-7, reads DAGVTQSPTHLIKTRGQQVTLRCSPKSGHDTVSWYQQALGQGPQFIFQYYEEEERQRGNFPDRFSGHQFPNYSSELNVNALLLGDSALYLCASSLVSPYEQYFGPGTRLTVT.

This clone was seen once. This sequence joins TRBV28 and TRBJ1-4; tentatively, D is TRBD1 (6 bases). V was cut by 7 bases and J by 1 base, with 10 bases left in between. The germline CDR1 and CDR2 sequences are MDHEN and SYDVKM. This CDR3 is built from 14 residues. DNA of the CDR3: TGTGCCAGCAAAATACAGGGAACTAATGAAAAACTGTTTTTT. The encoded protein is CASKIQGTNEKLFF.

V is TRBV5-6 and J is TRBJ2-5; D may be TRBD1 (6 bases). This CDR3 spans 15 amino acids. CDR1 is SGHDT, CDR2 YYEEEE, per germline. Trimming took off 3 bases at V and 4 bases at J, with 16 bases between the two ends. CDR3 sequence reads: CASSSNHRDRETQYF. The CDR3 region has the DNA TGTGCCAGCAGCTCAAACCACAGGGATCGAGAGACCCAGTACTTC.

The gene calls are TRBV4-1 and TRBJ1-4; weak D call: TRBD1 (6 bases). Germline values: CDR1 MGHRA, CDR2 YSYEKL. This CDR3 has 17 amino acids. Trimming shortened V by 0 bases and J by 3 bases, and 14 bases separated the two germline ends. The CDR3 region has the DNA TGCGCCAGCAGCCAAGATCACAGGGTTGGGGCTAATGAAAAACTGTTTTTT. Its protein product is CASSQDHRVGANEKLFF.

The chain joins TRBV7-8 to TRBJ2-5, with 9 positions matching TRBD2. The germline CDR1 and CDR2 sequences are SGHVS and FQNEAQ. Losses at the gene ends were 1 base for V and 4 bases for J; bases not matched to a gene: 4. The CDR3 runs 15 residues. For the CDR3, the DNA is TGTGCCAGCAGCTTAGTAGCGGGAGTTTTAGAGACCCAGTACTTC. Its protein is CASSLVAGVLETQYF.